This TCR beta chain was retrieved from a study of shared clonotypes between healthy human individuals. As for the study in general: A donor's plate count was three for CD4 naive and three for CD4 memory; CD8 naive had two and CD8 memory one.

The method was immunoSEQ multiplex PCR; TCRdb's version includes in-frame clones alone and lacks a portion of them. The sample shows roughly 1,600,000 clones, less than 99% of them seen only once. Comment on this clone: Its antigen remains unidentified.

General study points: Donor scarcity curtailed the genetic and exposure-history diversity represented herein.

The sequence was collected from a man aged 25-45 years in good health. The source material was naive CD4+ T cells sorted from blood. Specified subset: CD45RA+ positively selected.

The CDR3 DNA is TGTGCCAGTAGTAGCGACAGGGTCTCTCCGTTTACCTTC. Translated: CASSSDRVSPFTF. The V call is TRBV19, the J call TRBJ1-2; 7 bases are shared with TRBD1. The CDR3 extends over 13 amino acids. V lost 4 bases to trimming and J lost 14 bases; unmatched junction nucleotides: 13. Germline V gives CDR1 LNHDA, CDR2 SQIVND (reference sequence).